The 22 T cell receptor beta chains listed next were all sequenced from one sample in a study of shared clonotypes between healthy human individuals. Some clones are missing from TCRdb's copy, which holds only in-frame ones; the method was immunoSEQ multiplex PCR. The sample has some 1 million clones, around 76% seen once. Material: memory CD4+ T cells sorted from blood. Subset of the sample: CD45RA-negative fraction. The receptors derive from a man between 18 and 35 years old in good health.

About this clone itself: Being one base from a much bigger clone, this may be a read error. The same CDR3 is also encoded by other DNA sequences in this sample. The chain is built from TRBV7-2 and TRBJ2-7; TRBD2 aligns across 7 bases. The CDR3 sequence is 14 residues long. Germline CDR1 is SGHTA and CDR2 is FQGNSA. Losses at the gene ends were 1 base for V and 2 bases for J; bases not matched to a gene: 2. CDR3 DNA: TGTGCCAGCAGCTTAGGCGGGAGCGCCTACGAGCAGTACTTC. Translated: CASSLGGSAYEQYF. Full variable domain (missing parts from reference TRBV7-2 and TRBJ2-7): GAGVSQSPSNKVTEKGKDVELRCDPISGHTALYWYRQSLGQGLEFLIYFQGNSAPDKSGLPSDRFSAERTGGSVSTLTIQRTQQEDSAVYLCASSLGGSAYEQYFGPGTRLTVT.

The chain joins TRBV4-1 to TRBJ1-6; TRBD1 is a possible D gene (6 bases). Germline V gene sequence: CDR1 MGHRA, CDR2 YSYEKL. This CDR3 comprises 15 residues. V was cut by 1 base and J by 5 bases, with 9 bases left in between. The CDR3 sequence is CASSQGQVDNSPLHF. The CDR3 region has the DNA TGCGCCAGCAGCCAAGGACAGGTTGATAATTCACCCCTCCACTTT.

CDR3 nucleotide sequence: TGTGCCATCAGTGACCCGACAGGGGGCGGGGGGTTAGGCAATCAGCCCCAGCATTTT. Its translation is CAISDPTGGGGLGNQPQHF. This chain joins TRBV10-3 and TRBJ1-5; 10 bases are a match to TRBD1. Germline-derived CDR1 and CDR2 are ENHRY and SYGVKD. The CDR3 has 19 residues. V shed 3 bases, J shed 2 bases, and the junction held 13 bases outside the gene matches.

This chain joins TRBV10-3 and TRBJ1-2, with 7 positions matching TRBD1. Germline V gives CDR1 ENHRY, CDR2 SYGVKD. The V gene end was trimmed by 6 bases and the J gene end by 5 bases; junction bases not matched to a gene: 3. This CDR3 is built from 12 residues. CDR3 loop: CAIRSGQYGYTF. DNA for the CDR3: TGTGCCATCAGATCGGGACAGTATGGCTACACCTTC.

This clone showed up just a few times. The J gene is TRBJ2-5, the V gene TRBV5-1; maybe TRBD1 (7 bases). CDR1 and CDR2 (germline): SGHRS, YFSETQ. The V end lost 5 bases, the J end lost 2 bases, and 10 bases lay between the germline ends. The CDR3 contains 13 residues. The CDR3 sequence: CASRPGGQETQYF. CDR3 bases: TGCGCCAGCAGGCCAGGGGGGCAAGAGACCCAGTACTTC.

The rearrangement joins TRBV30 to TRBJ2-5; D is uncertain. V shed 5 bases and J shed 3 bases, with 10 bases lying between them. CDR3 size: 12 residues. Germline V CDR1 and CDR2: GTSNPN, SVGIG (reference sequence). The CDR3 sequence: CAWGPLEETQYF. The CDR3 DNA reads TGTGCCTGGGGACCGTTAGAAGAGACCCAGTACTTC. The whole variable domain, filled in from reference TRBV30 and TRBJ2-5, reads SQTIHQWPATLVQPVGSPLSLECTVEGTSNPNLYWYRQAAGRGLQLLFYSVGIGQISSEVPQNLSASRPQDRQFILSSKKLLLSDSGFYLCAWGPLEETQYFGPGTRLLVL.

The count of this clone is one. One end of the junction fails to match germline, which may point to a read error. V usage is TRBV2 and J usage is TRBJ2-7; 12 nucleotides match TRBD2. CDR3 length equals 16 residues. Germline V gene sequence: CDR1 SNHLY, CDR2 FYNNEI. CDR3 residues: CASREALAGGNYEQYF. The CDR3 DNA sequence: TGTGCCAGCAGGGAAGCACTAGCGGGAGGTAACTACGAGCAGTACTTC.

As regards this clone: At the DNA level, this CDR3 is encoded by other sequences in the same sample as well. This sequence joins TRBV6-1 and TRBJ1-5; tentative D call: TRBD1 (5 bases). V lost 4 bases and J 5 bases, leaving 12 bases between the germline ends. In germline, CDR1 is MNHNS, CDR2 SASEGT. The CDR3 is 14 residues long. CDR3 DNA sequence: TGTGCCAGCAGTGTTTCAGGGAGAGATCAGCCCCAGCATTTT. This encodes CASSVSGRDQPQHF.

V gene TRBV7-8 combines with J gene TRBJ1-2; TRBD1 might be the D (5 bases). CDR1 SGHVS and CDR2 FQNEAQ come from the germline V gene. V lost 1 base and J lost 6, with 15 bases in between. There are 15 residues in the CDR3. CDR3 DNA: TGTGCCAGCAGCTTAGTTAATCGGGGCGGGGATGGCTACACCTTC. As protein: CASSLVNRGGDGYTF.

Only a few counts were recorded for this clone. This rearrangement joins TRBV29-1 to TRBJ1-2; D is undetermined. Looked up from germline, CDR1 is SQVTM and CDR2 is ANQGSEA. The CDR3 sequence is 11 residues long. Trimming stripped 4 bases from V and 8 bases from J, with 11 bases between. CDR3 protein: CSVGLVRGYTF. The CDR3 DNA is TGCAGCGTTGGGTTGGTACGAGGCTACACCTTC.

The rearrangement uses TRBV6-5 and TRBJ1-3; D gene uncertain. Deletions cut 6 bases from V and 4 bases from J, with 4 bases between. The CDR3 is 11 residues long. Looked up from germline, CDR1 is MNHEY and CDR2 is SVGAGI. This CDR3 is CASRRGNTIYF. The CDR3 DNA reads as TGTGCCAGCAGGAGAGGAAACACCATATATTTT.

This clone appeared a few times. The rearrangement joins TRBV5-6 to TRBJ2-6; the match to TRBD2 covers 7 bases. Germline V gives CDR1 SGHDT, CDR2 YYEEEE. The CDR3 loop spans 18 amino acids. V was clipped by 0 bases and J by 0 bases; unmatched bases: 6. CDR3 sequence (DNA): TGTGCCAGCAGCTTGGCGGGTGCGGGAGTCTCTGGGGCCAACGTCCTGACTTTC. Its protein is CASSLAGAGVSGANVLTF. The full variable domain, its missing parts supplied by reference TRBV5-6 and TRBJ2-6, is DAGVTQSPTHLIKTRGQQVTLRCSPKSGHDTVSWYQQALGQGPQFIFQYYEEEERQRGNFPDRFSGHQFPNYSSELNVNALLLGDSALYLCASSLAGAGVSGANVLTFGAGSRLTVL.

This clone was seen more than once but under ten times. The same CDR3 can be traced to other DNA sequences in this sample. This chain uses TRBV30 with TRBJ1-1; D is ambiguous. The germline CDR1 and CDR2 sequences are GTSNPN and SVGIG (reference sequence). The CDR3 totals 11 residues. Trimming took off 5 bases at V and 2 bases at J, with 6 bases between the two ends. The CDR3 DNA reads TGTGCCTGGTGGAGAAACACTGAAGCTTTCTTT. Its protein is CAWWRNTEAFF.

The chain combines TRBV2 with TRBJ1-6; D is unclear. V lost 6 bases and J lost 0, with 12 bases in between. From germline, CDR1 is SNHLY and CDR2 FYNNEI. CDR3 length equals 16 residues. The CDR3 DNA reads as TGTGCCAGCAGCCCCCGGGAGAGCTCCTATAATTCACCCCTCCACTTT. This gives the protein CASSPRESSYNSPLHF.

The chain couples TRBV30 to TRBJ2-1, with D hard to call. The V end lost 4 bases, the J end lost 0 bases, and 7 bases lay between the germline ends. The CDR3 sequence is 13 residues long. Germline V lookup: CDR1 GTSNPN, CDR2 SVGIG (reference sequence). The CDR3: CAWIKDSYNEQFF. In DNA form, the CDR3 reads TGTGCCTGGATAAAGGACTCCTACAATGAGCAGTTCTTC.

The sample holds a few counts of this clone. The CDR3 nucleotides read TGCGCCAGCAGATCCAACAGGGGTCCCTCCTACAATGAGCAGTTCTTC. Residues: CASRSNRGPSYNEQFF. The genes are TRBV4-1 and TRBJ2-1; 7 bases are a match to TRBD1. CDR3 length: 16 residues. The trim removed 6 bases at V and 0 bases at J, leaving 8 bases unmatched. From germline, CDR1 is MGHRA and CDR2 YSYEKL.

V is TRBV25-1 and J is TRBJ1-2; 8 bases line up with TRBD1. The ends lost 5 bases at V and 4 bases at J; junction bases unmatched: 9. Germline CDR1 reads MGHDK; CDR2 reads SYGVNS. CDR3 length: 15 residues. The DNA for the CDR3 is TGTGCCAGCAGTCCACGGACAGGGCCGTCCTATGGCTACACCTTC. Translated: CASSPRTGPSYGYTF.

Regarding this clone: A much larger clone lies one base from this, so it may be a read error. This sample also contains other DNA sequences that code for the same CDR3. This rearrangement joins TRBV2 to TRBJ1-3; TRBD1 is a possible D gene (5 bases). The germline gives CDR1 SNHLY, CDR2 FYNNEI. Trimming removed 6 bases from V and 0 bases from J, with 6 bases in between. This CDR3 has 13 amino acids. CDR3 sequence (DNA): TGTGCCAGCAGCGACAGCTCTGGAAACACCATATATTTT. Its protein is CASSDSSGNTIYF.

The chain is built from TRBV5-1 and TRBJ1-4; weak D call: TRBD1 (5 bases). Trimming left V 4 bases short and J 3 bases short, with 13 bases between. There are 15 residues in the CDR3. Germline V CDR1 and CDR2: SGHRS, YFSETQ. Here the CDR3 DNA reads TGCGCCAGCAGCAATCTCCAGGGAGCTAATGAAAAACTGTTTTTT. Encoded protein: CASSNLQGANEKLFF. Variable domain in full (rest from reference TRBV5-1 and TRBJ1-4): KAGVTQTPRYLIKTRGQQVTLSCSPISGHRSVSWYQQTPGQGLQFLFEYFSETQRNKGNFPGRFSGRQFSNSRSEMNVSTLELGDSALYLCASSNLQGANEKLFFGSGTQLSVL.

CDR3 amino acids: CASRPAGQANTGELFF. The CDR3 DNA reads TGCGCCAGCCGCCCGGCAGGACAGGCGAACACCGGGGAGCTGTTTTTT. The V gene is TRBV5-1, the J gene TRBJ2-2; TRBD1 matches 7 bases. Germline V gives CDR1 SGHRS, CDR2 YFSETQ. Germline trimming cut 7 bases from V and 0 bases from J; bases unmatched to any gene: 9. The CDR3 has 16 amino acids. Full variable domain (missing parts from reference TRBV5-1 and TRBJ2-2): KAGVTQTPRYLIKTRGQQVTLSCSPISGHRSVSWYQQTPGQGLQFLFEYFSETQRNKGNFPGRFSGRQFSNSRSEMNVSTLELGDSALYLCASRPAGQANTGELFFGEGSRLTVL.

The chain couples TRBV12-5 to TRBJ1-1; D uncertain. Germline V gene lookup returns CDR1 LGHNT and CDR2 FRNRAP. The CDR3 contains 13 residues. The V end lost 0 bases, the J end lost 2 bases, and 4 bases lay between the germline ends. The chain's CDR3 is CASGLVINTEAFF. The CDR3 coding sequence is TGTGCTAGTGGTTTGGTGATAAACACTGAAGCTTTCTTT.

The chain couples TRBV9 to TRBJ2-3; 9 bases map to TRBD2. The CDR3 totals 16 residues. V shed 4 bases and J 6 bases; nucleotides not matched to a gene: 12. Germline-derived CDR1 and CDR2 are SGDLS and YYNGEE. Written as DNA, the CDR3 is TGTGCCAGCAGCCTTACTTTAGCGGGAGAGGGGGATACGCAGTATTTT. Translating it yields CASSLTLAGEGDTQYF.